Detailed here is one T cell receptor (beta chain). The antigen remains unidentified. As for treatment: oral pan-JAK inhibitor, 5-10 mg twice daily. This sample is drawn from a study of CD8+ T cells in alopecia areata. Whole-study findings and limits: Throughout tofacitinib, many expanded lesional clones continued to persist in scalp and blood.

Trimming removed 4 bases from V and 1 base from J; junction bases left unmatched: 1. CDR3 length equals 15 residues. Germline loops: CDR1 LGHNA, CDR2 YSLEER. Sequencing templates came from extracted RNA that was reverse transcribed into cDNA. Profiling relied on immunoSEQ multiplex PCR, and the TCRdb table lists in-frame clones only, not all of them. This table has 150,000 to 200,000 clones, approximately 67% appearing once. This specimen consisted of CD4+ T cells sorted from blood, obtained between weeks 47 and 50, from a patient treated with tofacitinib. This clonotype was obtained from a human donor with alopecia areata. J is TRBJ2-3 and V is TRBV4-3, with 11 nucleotides matching TRBD2. The CDR3 here is CASSPTSGGTDTQYF. The CDR3 DNA reads as TGCGCCAGCAGCCCGACTAGCGGGGGCACAGATACGCAGTATTTT.